This TCR beta chain stems from a study of shared clonotypes between healthy human individuals. Study-level background: The plates for each donor numbered three CD4 naive, three CD4 memory, two CD8 naive and one CD8 memory. General observations from the study: Since donors were few, the genetic and exposure-history diversity represented was limited.

The protocol was immunoSEQ multiplex PCR, while the TCRdb copy is restricted to in-frame clones and leaves out a portion. The table has roughly 600,000 clones, 95% to 98% seen once. V was clipped by 0 bases and J by 6 bases, with 9 bases between them. From germline, CDR1 is GTSNPN and CDR2 SVGIG (reference sequence). The CDR3 is 13 amino acids. A word on this clone: The antigen is unknown.

In the naive CD8 group, cells lacked CD45RO and were positively selected for CCR7, so terminally differentiated effector memory CD45RA+ cells were left out. The sequenced sample was naive CD8+ T cells sorted from blood. The V call is TRBV30, the J call TRBJ2-1; D ambiguous. This TCR was sampled from a man aged 30-40 years in good health. The CDR3 region has the DNA TGTGCCTGGAGTGTAGGGTCAAGCAATGAGCAGTTCTTC. This translates into CAWSVGSSNEQFF. The variable domain in full, with the rest retrieved from reference TRBV30 and TRBJ2-1, is SQTIHQWPATLVQPVGSPLSLECTVEGTSNPNLYWYRQAAGRGLQLLFYSVGIGQISSEVPQNLSASRPQDRQFILSSKKLLLSDSGFYLCAWSVGSSNEQFFGPGTRLTVL.